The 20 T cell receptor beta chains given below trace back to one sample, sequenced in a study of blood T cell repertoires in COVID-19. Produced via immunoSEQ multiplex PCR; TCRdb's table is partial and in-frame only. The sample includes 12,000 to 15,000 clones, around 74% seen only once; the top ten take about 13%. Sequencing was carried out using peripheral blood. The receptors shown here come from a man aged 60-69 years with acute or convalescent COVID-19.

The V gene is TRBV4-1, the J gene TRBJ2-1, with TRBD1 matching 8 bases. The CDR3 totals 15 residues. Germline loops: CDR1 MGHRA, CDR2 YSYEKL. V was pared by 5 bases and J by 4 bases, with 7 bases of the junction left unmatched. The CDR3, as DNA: TGCGCCAGCAGCGCCCCGACAGGGGCATACAATGAGCAGTTCTTC. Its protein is CASSAPTGAYNEQFF.

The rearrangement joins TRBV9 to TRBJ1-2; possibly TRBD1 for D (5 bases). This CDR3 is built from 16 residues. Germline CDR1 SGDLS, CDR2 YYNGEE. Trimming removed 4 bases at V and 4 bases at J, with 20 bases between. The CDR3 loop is CASSPEPQGASYGYTF. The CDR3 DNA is TGTGCCAGCAGCCCAGAGCCCCAAGGGGCCTCCTATGGCTACACCTTC. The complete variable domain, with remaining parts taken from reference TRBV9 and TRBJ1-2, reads DSGVTQTPKHLITATGQRVTLRCSPRSGDLSVYWYQQSLDQGLQFLIQYYNGEERAKGNILERFSAQQFPDLHSELNLSSLELGDSALYFCASSPEPQGASYGYTFGSGTRLTVV.

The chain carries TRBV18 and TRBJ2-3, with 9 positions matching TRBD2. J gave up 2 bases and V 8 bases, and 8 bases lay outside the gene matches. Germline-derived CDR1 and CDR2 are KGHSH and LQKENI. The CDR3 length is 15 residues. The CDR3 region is CASRLVAGVTDTQYF. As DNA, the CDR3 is TGTGCCAGCCGGCTGGTAGCGGGGGTCACAGATACGCAGTATTTT.

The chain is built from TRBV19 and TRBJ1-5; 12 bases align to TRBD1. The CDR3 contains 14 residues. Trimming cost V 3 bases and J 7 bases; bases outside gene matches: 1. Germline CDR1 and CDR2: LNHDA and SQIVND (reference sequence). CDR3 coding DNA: TGTGCCAGTAGTATGGGGACAGGGGGCCAGCCCCAGCATTTT. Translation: CASSMGTGGQPQHF.

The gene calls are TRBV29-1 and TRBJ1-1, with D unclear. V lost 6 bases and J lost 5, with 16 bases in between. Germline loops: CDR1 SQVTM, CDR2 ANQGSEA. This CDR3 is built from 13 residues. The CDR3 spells CSVLSPGSTEAFF. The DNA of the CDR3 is TGCAGCGTGCTGAGCCCGGGATCAACTGAAGCTTTCTTT.

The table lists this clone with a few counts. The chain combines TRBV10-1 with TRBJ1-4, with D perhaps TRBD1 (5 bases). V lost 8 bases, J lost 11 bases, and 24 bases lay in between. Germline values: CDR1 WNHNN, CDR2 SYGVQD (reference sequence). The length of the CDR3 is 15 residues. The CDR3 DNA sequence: TGCGCCAGCTCGGGACTTTCTTGCTACGCGAACAAACTGTTTTTT. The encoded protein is CASSGLSCYANKLFF.

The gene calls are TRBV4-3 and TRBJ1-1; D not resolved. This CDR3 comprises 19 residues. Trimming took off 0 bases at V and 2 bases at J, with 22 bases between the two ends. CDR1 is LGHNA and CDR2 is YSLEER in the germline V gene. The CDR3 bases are TGCGCCAGCAGCCAAGATTTACACTCTATGTCTAGATCAAACACTGAAGCTTTCTTT. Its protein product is CASSQDLHSMSRSNTEAFF.

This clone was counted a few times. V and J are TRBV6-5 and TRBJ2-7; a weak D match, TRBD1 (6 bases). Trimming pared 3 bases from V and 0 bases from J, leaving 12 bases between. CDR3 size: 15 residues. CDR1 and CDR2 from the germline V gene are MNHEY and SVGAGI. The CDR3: CASSYVQGPSYEQYF. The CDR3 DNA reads TGTGCCAGCAGTTATGTCCAGGGGCCCTCCTACGAGCAGTACTTC.

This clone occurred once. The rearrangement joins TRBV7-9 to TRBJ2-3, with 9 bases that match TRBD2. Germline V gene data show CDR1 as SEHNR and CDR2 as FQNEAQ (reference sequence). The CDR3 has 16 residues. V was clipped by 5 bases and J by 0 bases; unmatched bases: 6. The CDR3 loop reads CASSKSSGGSTDTQYF. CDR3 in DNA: TGTGCCAGCAGCAAAAGTAGCGGGGGTAGCACAGATACGCAGTATTTT.

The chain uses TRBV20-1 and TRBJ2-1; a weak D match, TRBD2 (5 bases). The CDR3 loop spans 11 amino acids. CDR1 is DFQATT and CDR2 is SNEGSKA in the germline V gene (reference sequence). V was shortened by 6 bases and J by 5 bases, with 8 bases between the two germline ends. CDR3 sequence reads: CSATGNNEQFF. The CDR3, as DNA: TGCAGTGCGACGGGAAACAATGAGCAGTTCTTC.

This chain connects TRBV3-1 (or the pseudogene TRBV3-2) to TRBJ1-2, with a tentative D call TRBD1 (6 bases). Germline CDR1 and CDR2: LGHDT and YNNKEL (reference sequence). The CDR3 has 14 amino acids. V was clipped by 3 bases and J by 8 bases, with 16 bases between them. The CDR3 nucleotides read TGTGCCAGCAGCCATGAAAACAGGGCTTGGGGCTACACCTTC. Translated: CASSHENRAWGYTF.

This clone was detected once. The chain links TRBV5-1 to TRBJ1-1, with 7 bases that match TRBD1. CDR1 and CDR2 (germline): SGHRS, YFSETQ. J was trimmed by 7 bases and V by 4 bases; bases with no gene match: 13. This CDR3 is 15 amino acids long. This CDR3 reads CASSPRSTGRIEAFF. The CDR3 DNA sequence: TGCGCCAGCAGCCCCCGTTCGACAGGGAGAATTGAAGCTTTCTTT.

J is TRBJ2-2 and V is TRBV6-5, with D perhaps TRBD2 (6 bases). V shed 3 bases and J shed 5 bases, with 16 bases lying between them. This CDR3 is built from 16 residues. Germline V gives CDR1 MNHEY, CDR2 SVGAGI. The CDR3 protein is CASSYGTSWRTGELFF. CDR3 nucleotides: TGTGCCAGCAGTTATGGAACTAGCTGGAGGACCGGGGAGCTGTTTTTT.

The chain's CDR3 is CASSVGSRGSSGNTIYF. The CDR3 bases are TGTGCCAGCAGCGTAGGGAGTCGTGGCAGCTCTGGAAACACCATATATTTT. V is TRBV9 and J is TRBJ1-3; no firm D call. From germline, CDR1 is SGDLS and CDR2 YYNGEE. The V end was cut by 0 bases, the J end by 0 bases, with 13 bases between. The CDR3 runs 17 residues.

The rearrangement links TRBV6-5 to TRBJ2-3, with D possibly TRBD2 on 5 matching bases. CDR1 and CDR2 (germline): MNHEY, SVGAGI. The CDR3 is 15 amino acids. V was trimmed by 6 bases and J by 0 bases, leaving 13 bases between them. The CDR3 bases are TGTGCCAGCAGGGATACCGGGGTTAGCACAGATACGCAGTATTTT. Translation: CASRDTGVSTDTQYF.

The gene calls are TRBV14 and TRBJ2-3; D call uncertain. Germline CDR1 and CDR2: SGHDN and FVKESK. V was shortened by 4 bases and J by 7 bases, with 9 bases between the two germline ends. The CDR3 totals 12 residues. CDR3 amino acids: CASSLSYYTQYF. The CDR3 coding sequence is TGTGCCAGCAGCCTTTCTTATTATACGCAGTATTTT. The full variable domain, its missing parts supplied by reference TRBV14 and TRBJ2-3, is EAGVTQFPSHSVIEKGQTVTLRCDPISGHDNLYWYRRVMGKEIKFLLHFVKESKQDESGMPNNRFLAERTGGTYSTLKVQPAELEDSGVYFCASSLSYYTQYFGPGTRLTVL.

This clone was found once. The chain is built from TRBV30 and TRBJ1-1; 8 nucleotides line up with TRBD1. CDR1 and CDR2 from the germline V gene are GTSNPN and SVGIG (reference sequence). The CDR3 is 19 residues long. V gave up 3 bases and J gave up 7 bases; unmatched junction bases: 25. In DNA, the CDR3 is TGTGCCTGGAGGAAGCTACAAATCCGGGACAGGTCCGCGATCGGTGAAGCTTTCTTT. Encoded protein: CAWRKLQIRDRSAIGEAFF. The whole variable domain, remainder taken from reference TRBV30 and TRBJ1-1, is SQTIHQWPATLVQPVGSPLSLECTVEGTSNPNLYWYRQAAGRGLQLLFYSVGIGQISSEVPQNLSASRPQDRQFILSSKKLLLSDSGFYLCAWRKLQIRDRSAIGEAFFGQGTRLTVV.

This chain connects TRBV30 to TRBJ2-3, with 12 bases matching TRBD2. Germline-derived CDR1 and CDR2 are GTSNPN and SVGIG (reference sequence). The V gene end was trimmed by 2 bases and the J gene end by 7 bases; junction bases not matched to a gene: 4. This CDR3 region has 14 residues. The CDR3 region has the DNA TGTGCCTGGAGTCTAGCGGGAGGGCAACATACGCAGTATTTT. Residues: CAWSLAGGQHTQYF.

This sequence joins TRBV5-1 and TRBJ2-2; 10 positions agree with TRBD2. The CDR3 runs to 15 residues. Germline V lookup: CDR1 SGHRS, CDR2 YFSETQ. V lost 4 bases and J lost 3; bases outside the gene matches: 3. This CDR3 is CASSPSGSDTGELFF. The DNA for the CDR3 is TGCGCCAGCAGCCCTAGCGGGAGTGACACCGGGGAGCTGTTTTTT.

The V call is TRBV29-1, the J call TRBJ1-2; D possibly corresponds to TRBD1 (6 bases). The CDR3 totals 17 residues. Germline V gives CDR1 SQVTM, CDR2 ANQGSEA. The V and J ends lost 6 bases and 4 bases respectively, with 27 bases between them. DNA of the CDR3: TGCAGCGTGGACAGCCTTGGGTTATTTCGTGGGGGCTATGGCTACACCTTC. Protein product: CSVDSLGLFRGGYGYTF.